This entry features one T cell receptor (beta chain) sequence. The antigen is undetermined. Libraries were prepared by immunoSEQ multiplex PCR; TCRdb keeps only in-frame clonotypes and omits some of them. The table records about 2,100 clones, under 40% of them present only once. The data were obtained in a study of T cells in localized non-small cell lung cancer. Study findings and constraints: Longer overall survival associated with higher blood T cell density; shorter survival with higher adjacent-lung clonality.

Atypia-free lung next to the tumor was sampled at least 2 cm from its margin. The germline gives CDR1 SGHRS, CDR2 YFSETQ. The V end was cut by 7 bases, the J end by 6 bases, with 18 bases between. The CDR3 spans 14 residues. The specimen comprised normal lung tissue next to the tumor, sampled before any cancer treatment. This clonotype was obtained from a male donor aged 60 or over with stage I squamous cell lung carcinoma. This chain uses TRBV5-1 with TRBJ2-3; a possible D gene is TRBD2 (5 bases). This CDR3 reads CASSDPSGGDTQYF. CDR3 nucleotide sequence: TGCGCCAGCTCCGACCCCTCTGGCGGGGATACGCAGTATTTT.